This section outlines one T cell receptor (beta chain) sequence together with its context. TCRdb's table, derived via immunoSEQ multiplex PCR, lists solely in-frame clones and lacks some. The sample consists of about 1.5 million clones, approximately 98% of them appearing once. These data are taken from a study of shared clonotypes between healthy human individuals. V gave up 1 base and J gave up 6 bases; unmatched junction bases: 12. Germline V CDR1 and CDR2: MNHEY, SMNVEV (reference sequence). The CDR3 has 17 residues. The sequence came from a man aged 25-45 years in good health. The chain combines TRBV27 with TRBJ1-2; 9 bases are shared with TRBD1. The sample taken for sequencing was naive CD4+ T cells sorted from blood. Subset specified: CD45RA+ positively selected. The CDR3 reads CASSLLQGARISNGYTF. In DNA form, the CDR3 reads TGTGCCAGCAGTTTATTACAGGGGGCCCGAATTTCTAATGGCTACACCTTC.